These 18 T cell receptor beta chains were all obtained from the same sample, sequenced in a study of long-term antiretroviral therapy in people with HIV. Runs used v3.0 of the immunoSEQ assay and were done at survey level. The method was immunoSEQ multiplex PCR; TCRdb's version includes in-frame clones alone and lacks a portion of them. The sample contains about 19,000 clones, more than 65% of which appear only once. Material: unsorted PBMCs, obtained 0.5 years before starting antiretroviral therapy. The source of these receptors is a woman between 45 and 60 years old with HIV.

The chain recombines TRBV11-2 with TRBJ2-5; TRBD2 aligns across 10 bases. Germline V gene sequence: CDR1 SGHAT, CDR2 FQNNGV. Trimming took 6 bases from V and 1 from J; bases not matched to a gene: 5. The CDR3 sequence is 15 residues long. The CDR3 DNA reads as TGTGCCAGCAGTCAGAGCGGGGGGGTCCAAGAGACCCAGTACTTC. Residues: CASSQSGGVQETQYF.

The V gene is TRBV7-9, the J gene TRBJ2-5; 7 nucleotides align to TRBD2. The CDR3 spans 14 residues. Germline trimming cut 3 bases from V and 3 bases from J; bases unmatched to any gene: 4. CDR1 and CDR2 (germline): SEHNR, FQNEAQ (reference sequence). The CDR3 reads CASSFSSGKETQYF. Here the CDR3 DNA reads TGTGCCAGCAGCTTTTCTAGCGGCAAAGAGACCCAGTACTTC.

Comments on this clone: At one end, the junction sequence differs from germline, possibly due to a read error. This chain's CDR3 is CASSIRDDGWLAF. In DNA, the CDR3 is TGTGCCAGCAGCATCCGGGACGACGGATGGCTCGCCTTC. The J gene is TRBJ1-2, the V gene TRBV14; D might be TRBD1 (5 bases). The CDR3 is made up of 13 amino acids. Per germline, CDR1 SGHDN and CDR2 FVKESK.

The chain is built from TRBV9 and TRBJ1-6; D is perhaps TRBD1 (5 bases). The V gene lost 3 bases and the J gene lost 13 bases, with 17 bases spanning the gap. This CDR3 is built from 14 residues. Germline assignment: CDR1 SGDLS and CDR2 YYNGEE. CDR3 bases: TGTGCCAGCAGCGGGGGACGGAGAGCGGAGCCCCTCCACTTT. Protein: CASSGGRRAEPLHF. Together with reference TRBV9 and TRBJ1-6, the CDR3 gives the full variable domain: DSGVTQTPKHLITATGQRVTLRCSPRSGDLSVYWYQQSLDQGLQFLIQYYNGEERAKGNILERFSAQQFPDLHSELNLSSLELGDSALYFCASSGGRRAEPLHFGNGTRLTVT.

CDR3 coding DNA: TGTGCCAGCAGCACACAAGGACTAGCGGTATACAATGAGCAGTTCTTC. This encodes CASSTQGLAVYNEQFF. This rearrangement joins TRBV9 to TRBJ2-1; TRBD2 aligns across 10 bases. J lost 4 bases, V lost 4 bases, and 8 bases had no gene match. This CDR3 has 16 amino acids. From germline, CDR1 is SGDLS and CDR2 YYNGEE. Full variable domain (missing parts from reference TRBV9 and TRBJ2-1): DSGVTQTPKHLITATGQRVTLRCSPRSGDLSVYWYQQSLDQGLQFLIQYYNGEERAKGNILERFSAQQFPDLHSELNLSSLELGDSALYFCASSTQGLAVYNEQFFGPGTRLTVL.

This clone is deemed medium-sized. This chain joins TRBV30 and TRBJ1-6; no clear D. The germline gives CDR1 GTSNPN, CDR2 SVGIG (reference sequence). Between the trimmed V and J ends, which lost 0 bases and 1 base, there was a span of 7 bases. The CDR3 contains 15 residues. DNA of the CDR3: TGTGCCTGGAGTGTAAGGGAGTCCTATAATTCACCCCTCCACTTT. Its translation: CAWSVRESYNSPLHF.

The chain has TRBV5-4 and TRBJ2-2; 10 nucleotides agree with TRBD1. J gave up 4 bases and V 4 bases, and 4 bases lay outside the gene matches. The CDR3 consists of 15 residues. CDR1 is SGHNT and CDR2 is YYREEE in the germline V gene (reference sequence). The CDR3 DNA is TGTGCCAGCAGCCCCGGGACAGGGGTCACCGGGGAGCTGTTTTTT. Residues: CASSPGTGVTGELFF. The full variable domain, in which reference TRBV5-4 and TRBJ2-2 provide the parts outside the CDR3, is ETGVTQSPTHLIKTRGQQVTLRCSSQSGHNTVSWYQQALGQGPQFIFQYYREEENGRGNFPPRFSGLQFPNYSSELNVNALELDDSALYLCASSPGTGVTGELFFGEGSRLTVL.

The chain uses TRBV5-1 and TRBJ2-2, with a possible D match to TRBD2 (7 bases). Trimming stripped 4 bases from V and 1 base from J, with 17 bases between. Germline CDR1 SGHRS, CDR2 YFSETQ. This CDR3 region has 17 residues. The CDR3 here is CASSPRHGGLNTGELFF. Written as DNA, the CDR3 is TGCGCCAGCAGCCCGAGGCACGGGGGGCTGAACACCGGGGAGCTGTTTTTT.

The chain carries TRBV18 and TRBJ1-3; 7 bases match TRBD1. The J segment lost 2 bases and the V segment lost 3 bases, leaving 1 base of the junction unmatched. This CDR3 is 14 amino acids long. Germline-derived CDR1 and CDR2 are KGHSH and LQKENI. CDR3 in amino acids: CASSPGTAGNTIYF. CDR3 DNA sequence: TGTGCCAGCTCACCCGGGACAGCTGGAAACACCATATATTTT.

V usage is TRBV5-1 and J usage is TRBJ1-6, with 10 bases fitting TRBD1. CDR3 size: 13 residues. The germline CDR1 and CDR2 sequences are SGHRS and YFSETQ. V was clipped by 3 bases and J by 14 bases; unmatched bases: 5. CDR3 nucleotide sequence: TGCGCCAGCAGCTCCGGGACAGGGGAATCCCTCCACTTT. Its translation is CASSSGTGESLHF.

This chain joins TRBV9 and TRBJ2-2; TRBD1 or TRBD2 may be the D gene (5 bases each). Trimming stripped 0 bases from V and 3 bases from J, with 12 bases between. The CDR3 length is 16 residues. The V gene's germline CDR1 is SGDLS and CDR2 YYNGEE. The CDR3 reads CASSVGDGRDTGELFF. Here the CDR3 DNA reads TGTGCCAGCAGCGTAGGGGACGGCCGTGACACCGGGGAGCTGTTTTTT.

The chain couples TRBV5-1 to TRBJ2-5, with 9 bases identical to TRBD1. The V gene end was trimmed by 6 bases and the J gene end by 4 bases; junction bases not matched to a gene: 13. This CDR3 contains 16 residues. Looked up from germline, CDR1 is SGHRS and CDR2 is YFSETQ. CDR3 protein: CASNEGPNRGRETQYF. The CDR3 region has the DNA TGCGCCAGCAACGAAGGCCCCAACAGGGGGCGAGAGACCCAGTACTTC.

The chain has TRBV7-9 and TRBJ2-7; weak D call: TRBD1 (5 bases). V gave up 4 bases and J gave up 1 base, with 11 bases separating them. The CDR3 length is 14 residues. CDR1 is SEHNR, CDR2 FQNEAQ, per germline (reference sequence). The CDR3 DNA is TGTGCCAGCAGCTCTACAGGTACTTCCTACGAGCAGTACGTC. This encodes CASSSTGTSYEQYV.

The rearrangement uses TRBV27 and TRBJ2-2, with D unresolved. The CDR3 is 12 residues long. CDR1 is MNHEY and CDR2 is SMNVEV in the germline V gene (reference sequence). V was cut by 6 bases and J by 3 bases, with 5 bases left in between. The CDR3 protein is CASSFYTGELFF. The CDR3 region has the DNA TGTGCCAGCAGCTTTTACACCGGGGAGCTGTTTTTT.

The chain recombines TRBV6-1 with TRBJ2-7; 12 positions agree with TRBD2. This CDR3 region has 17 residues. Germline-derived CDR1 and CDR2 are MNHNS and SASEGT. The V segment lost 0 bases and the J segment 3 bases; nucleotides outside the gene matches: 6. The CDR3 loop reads CASSEAGLAGGFYEQYF. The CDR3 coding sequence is TGTGCCAGCAGTGAAGCTGGGCTAGCGGGGGGGTTCTACGAGCAGTACTTC.

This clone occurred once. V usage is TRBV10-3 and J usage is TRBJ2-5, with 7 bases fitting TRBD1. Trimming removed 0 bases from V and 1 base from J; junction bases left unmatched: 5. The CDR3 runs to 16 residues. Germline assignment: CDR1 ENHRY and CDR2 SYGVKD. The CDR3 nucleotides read TGTGCCATCAGTGAGTCGATCTCAGGGGGCCAAGAGACCCAGTACTTC. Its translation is CAISESISGGQETQYF.

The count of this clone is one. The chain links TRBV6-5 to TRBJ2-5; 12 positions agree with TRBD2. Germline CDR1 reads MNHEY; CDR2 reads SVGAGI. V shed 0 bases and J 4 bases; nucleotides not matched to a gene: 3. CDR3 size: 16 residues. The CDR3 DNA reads TGTGCCAGCAGTTACTCGCTAGCGGGGGGGGGAGAGACCCAGTACTTC. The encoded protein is CASSYSLAGGGETQYF.

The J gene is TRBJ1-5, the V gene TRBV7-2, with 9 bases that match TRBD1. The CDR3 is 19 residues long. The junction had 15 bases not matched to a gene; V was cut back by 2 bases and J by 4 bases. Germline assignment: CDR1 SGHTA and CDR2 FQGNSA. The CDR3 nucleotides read TGTGCCAGCAGCTTACGGGCCACACAGGGGGCGCTTGGAAATCAGCCCCAGCATTTT. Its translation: CASSLRATQGALGNQPQHF.